The 19 T cell receptor beta chains presented below share a single source sample, sequenced in a study of T cell repertoires in cytomegalovirus infection. In TCRdb, the reads were re-called with MiXCR into one record per CDR3 protein. The table includes around 540,000 distinct CDR3 sequences, about 33% detected once. Antigens of these TCRs are unknown. The sample was cultured PBMCs, taken from culture after CMV antigen stimulation. Source of these receptors: a human donor in good health (CMV status not recorded). Some clones in this sample may be carry-over from other donors' samples.

Remarks on this clonotype: A read error may account for a junction end that differs from germline. This rearrangement joins TRBV6-5 to TRBJ1-3, with D unclear. The CDR3 loop spans 16 amino acids. CDR1 is MNHEY and CDR2 is SVGAGI in the germline V gene. CDR3 DNA sequence: TGTGCCAGCTGTTACTCGGGCGGGGAAACTGGAAACACCATATATTTT. Translation: CASCYSGGETGNTIYF.

V usage is TRBV7-2 and J usage is TRBJ1-4; D not resolved. The CDR3 is 12 amino acids. V shed 3 bases and J shed 8 bases, with 7 bases lying between them. The germline V gene has CDR1 SGHTA and CDR2 FQGNSA. CDR3 protein: CASSFLEEKLFF. In DNA, the CDR3 is TGTGCCAGCAGCTTTCTAGAGGAAAAACTGTTTTTT.

This clonotype turned up a few times. The chain is built from TRBV7-8 and TRBJ2-3; D gene ambiguous. V gave up 3 bases and J gave up 7 bases, with 14 bases separating them. There are 14 residues in the CDR3. Germline V gives CDR1 SGHVS, CDR2 FQNEAQ. In DNA form, the CDR3 reads TGTGCCAGCAGCTTGGGGATCCCGGCGAATACGCAGTATTTT. Amino acids: CASSLGIPANTQYF.

The V and J genes are TRBV12-3 or TRBV12-4 and TRBJ2-1; TRBD2 aligns across 7 bases. This CDR3 is built from 15 residues. V lost 6 bases to trimming and J lost 2 bases; unmatched junction nucleotides: 7. As DNA, the CDR3 is TGTGCCAGCAGCCTGAGCGGGACCCCCTACAATGAGCAGTTCTTC. It specifies CASSLSGTPYNEQFF.

This clonotype has more than one count but fewer than ten. CDR3 sequence (DNA): TGTGCCAGCAATCGAGCGGGAGGGCGCGAGCAGTACGTC. This sequence encodes CASNRAGGREQYV. This rearrangement joins TRBV2 to TRBJ2-7; 10 positions agree with TRBD2. V dropped 7 bases and J dropped 6; count of bases not matched to a gene: 6. CDR1 and CDR2 from the germline V gene are SNHLY and FYNNEI. The CDR3 length is 13 residues.

The sample holds a few counts of this clonotype. The rearrangement links TRBV7-9 to TRBJ2-7; 9 bases fit TRBD2. The CDR3 is 17 amino acids. In germline, CDR1 is SEHNR, CDR2 FQNEAQ (reference sequence). Unmatched junction bases numbered 14, after V lost 5 bases and J lost 3 bases. Written as DNA, the CDR3 is TGTGCCAGCAGCCCGACCCTACTTGCGGGAGGGCTCTACGAGCAGTACTTC. This encodes CASSPTLLAGGLYEQYF.

The chain combines TRBV27 with TRBJ1-5; possibly TRBD1 for D (6 bases). The CDR3 runs to 14 residues. V shed 6 bases and J shed 5 bases, with 14 bases lying between them. Germline CDR1 is MNHEY and CDR2 is SMNVEV (reference sequence). The DNA for the CDR3 is TGTGCCAGCAGCAGCAATCAGGGGTATCAGCCCCAGCATTTT. Translation: CASSSNQGYQPQHF.

The chain carries TRBV4-3 and TRBJ2-3; tentatively, D is TRBD1 or TRBD2 (5 bases each). Germline CDR1 LGHNA, CDR2 YSLEER. Trimming pared 0 bases from V and 4 bases from J, leaving 11 bases between. There are 15 residues in the CDR3. This CDR3 reads CASSQEARGADTQYF. The CDR3 DNA reads TGCGCCAGCAGCCAAGAGGCGCGAGGGGCAGATACGCAGTATTTT.

This chain joins TRBV19 and TRBJ2-1; 7 bases agree with TRBD1. In germline, CDR1 is LNHDA, CDR2 SQIVND (reference sequence). The V and J ends lost 10 bases and 9 bases, in that order; junction bases with no gene match: 6. This CDR3 spans 11 amino acids. The CDR3 DNA reads TGTGCCACGTTACAGGGGACTGAGCAGTTCTTC. This encodes CATLQGTEQFF. The entire variable domain, with the rest obtained from reference TRBV19 and TRBJ2-1, is as follows: DGGITQSPKYLFRKEGQNVTLSCEQNLNHDAMYWYRQDPGQGLRLIYYSQIVNDFQKGDIAEGYSVSREKKESFPLTVTSAQKNPTAFYLCATLQGTEQFFGPGTRLTVL.

This clonotype occurred a few times. The chain employs TRBV28 and TRBJ2-5; D is possibly TRBD2 (5 bases). The V end lost 8 bases, the J end lost 4 bases, and 23 bases lay between the germline ends. CDR3 length: 16 residues. Germline V gives CDR1 MDHEN, CDR2 SYDVKM. The CDR3 nucleotides are TGTGCCAGCGCTTCCCCGGTGGACGGGATAGGAGAGACCCAGTACTTC. It yields the protein CASASPVDGIGETQYF.

The J gene is TRBJ2-7, the V gene TRBV6-5; 9 nucleotides agree with TRBD2. The CDR3 is made up of 13 amino acids. Germline V lookup: CDR1 MNHEY, CDR2 SVGAGI. V lost 2 bases, J lost 8 bases, and 4 bases stayed unmatched. The CDR3 reads CASSYVAGAKQYV. The CDR3 DNA follows: TGTGCCAGCAGTTACGTAGCGGGAGCAAAGCAGTACGTC.

The J gene is TRBJ1-1, the V gene TRBV11-2; 7 nucleotides agree with TRBD1. Germline V gene sequence: CDR1 SGHAT, CDR2 FQNNGV. After removal of 2 bases from V and 0 bases from J, the junction contained 9 bases not matched to a gene. The CDR3 is 17 residues long. This CDR3 is CASSLRAAGGLNTEAFF. The CDR3 bases are TGTGCCAGCAGCTTACGGGCAGCAGGGGGGCTGAACACTGAAGCTTTCTTT.

The V and J genes are TRBV20-1 and TRBJ1-4; TRBD1 matches at 7 bases. The CDR3 contains 14 residues. The germline V gene has CDR1 DFQATT and CDR2 SNEGSKA (reference sequence). Trimming took 6 bases from V and 8 from J; bases not matched to a gene: 12. The CDR3 loop reads CSAKLWDSGEKLFF. DNA for the CDR3: TGCAGTGCCAAACTATGGGACAGTGGGGAAAAACTGTTTTTT.

This clonotype has just a few counts. The chain is built from TRBV20-1 and TRBJ2-2; the match to TRBD2 covers 12 bases. Looked up from germline, CDR1 is DFQATT and CDR2 is SNEGSKA (reference sequence). The CDR3 runs to 15 residues. V lost 5 bases, J lost 1 base, and 2 bases stayed unmatched. CDR3 DNA: TGCAGTGCTCGACTAGCGGGGGTGAACACCGGGGAGCTGTTTTTT. It codes for CSARLAGVNTGELFF.

The chain carries TRBV12-3 or TRBV12-4 and TRBJ1-1; TRBD1 agrees at 10 bases. J gave up 4 bases and V 8 bases, and 10 bases lay outside the gene matches. The CDR3 is 15 residues long. The DNA of the CDR3 is TGTGCCAGCCGGGACAGGGGATTCTTCGGCACTGAAGCTTTCTTT. It encodes CASRDRGFFGTEAFF.

This clonotype appeared a few times. The rearrangement links TRBV28 to TRBJ1-4; tentatively, D is TRBD1 (5 bases). Deletions cut 7 bases from V and 8 bases from J, with 14 bases between. CDR1 is MDHEN and CDR2 is SYDVKM in the germline V gene. The CDR3 has 13 amino acids. Here the CDR3 DNA reads TGTGCCAGCACGAATGAAGGGGCCGAAAAACTGTTTTTT. Amino acids: CASTNEGAEKLFF.

V usage is TRBV7-4 and J usage is TRBJ2-1; D unresolved. CDR1 and CDR2 from the germline V gene are SGHVT and SQSDAQ. CDR3 length: 16 residues. Deletions cut 8 bases from V and 0 bases from J, with 17 bases between. CDR3 DNA sequence: TGTGCCAGCCACCGCCCCGCCGTGAGCTCCTACAATGAGCAGTTCTTC. Translated, it gives CASHRPAVSSYNEQFF.

This chain uses TRBV10-3 with TRBJ2-1; D is unclear. This CDR3 contains 13 residues. Looked up from germline, CDR1 is ENHRY and CDR2 is SYGVKD. V shed 5 bases and J shed 5 bases, with 10 bases lying between them. The CDR3, as DNA: TGTGCCATCAGTTGGACGGATAACAATGAGCAGTTCTTC. Protein sequence: CAISWTDNNEQFF.

This clonotype was observed a handful of times. The J gene is TRBJ1-5, the V gene TRBV7-2; D call uncertain. This CDR3 is 13 amino acids long. From germline, CDR1 is SGHTA and CDR2 FQGNSA. Trimming left V 1 base short and J 7 bases short, with 8 bases between. CDR3 in amino acids: CASSLGTGQPQHF. Written as DNA, the CDR3 is TGTGCCAGCAGCTTAGGGACCGGGCAGCCCCAGCATTTT.